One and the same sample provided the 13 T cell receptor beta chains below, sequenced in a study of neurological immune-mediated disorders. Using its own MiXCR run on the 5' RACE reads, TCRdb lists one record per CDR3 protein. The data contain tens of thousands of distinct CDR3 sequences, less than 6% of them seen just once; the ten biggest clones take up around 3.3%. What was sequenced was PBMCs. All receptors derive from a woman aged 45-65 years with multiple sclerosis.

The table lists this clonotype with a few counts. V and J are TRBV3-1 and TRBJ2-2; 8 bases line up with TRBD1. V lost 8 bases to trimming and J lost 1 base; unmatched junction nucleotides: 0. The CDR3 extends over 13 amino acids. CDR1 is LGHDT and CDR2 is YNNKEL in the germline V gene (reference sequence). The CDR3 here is CASGTGNTGELFF. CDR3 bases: TGTGCCAGCGGGACAGGGAACACCGGGGAGCTGTTTTTT. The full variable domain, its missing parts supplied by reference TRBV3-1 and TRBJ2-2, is DTAVSQTPKYLVTQMGNDKSIKCEQNLGHDTMYWYKQDSKKFLKIMFSYNNKELIINETVPNRFSPKSPDKAHLNLHINSLELGDSAVYFCASGTGNTGELFFGEGSRLTVL.

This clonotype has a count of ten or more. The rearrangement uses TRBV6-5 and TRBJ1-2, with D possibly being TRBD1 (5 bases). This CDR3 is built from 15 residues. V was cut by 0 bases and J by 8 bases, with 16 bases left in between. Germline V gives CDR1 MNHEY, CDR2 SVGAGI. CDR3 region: CASSYSIAVEGGYTF. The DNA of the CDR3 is TGTGCCAGCAGTTACTCGATAGCCGTCGAGGGGGGCTACACCTTC.

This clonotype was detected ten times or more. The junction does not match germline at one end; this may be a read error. This chain's CDR3 is CASVRNSEAFF. The CDR3 coding sequence is TGTGCCAGCGTGAGGAACTCTGAAGCTTTCTTT. The V and J genes are TRBV6-2 or TRBV6-3 and TRBJ1-1; no reliable D call. The CDR3 sequence is 11 residues long. Germline V CDR1 and CDR2: MNHEY, SVGEGT.

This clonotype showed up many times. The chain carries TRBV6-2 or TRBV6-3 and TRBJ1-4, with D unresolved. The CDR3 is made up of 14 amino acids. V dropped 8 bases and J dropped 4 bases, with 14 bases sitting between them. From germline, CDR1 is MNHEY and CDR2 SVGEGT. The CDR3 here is CASRIPRRNEKLFF. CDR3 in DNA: TGTGCCAGCCGGATCCCCAGGCGTAATGAAAAACTGTTTTTT.

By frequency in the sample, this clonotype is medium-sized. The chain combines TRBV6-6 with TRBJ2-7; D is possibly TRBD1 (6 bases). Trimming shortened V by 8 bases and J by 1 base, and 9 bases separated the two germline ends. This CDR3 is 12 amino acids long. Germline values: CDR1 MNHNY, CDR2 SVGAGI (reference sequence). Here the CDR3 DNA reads TGTGCCAGCGCCAGGGGTTCCTACGAGCAGTACTTC. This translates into CASARGSYEQYF.

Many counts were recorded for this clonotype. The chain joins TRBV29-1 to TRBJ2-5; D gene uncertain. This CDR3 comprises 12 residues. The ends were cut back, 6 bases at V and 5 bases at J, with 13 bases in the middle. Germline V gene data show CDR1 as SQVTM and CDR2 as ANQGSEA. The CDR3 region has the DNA TGCAGCGTGACCCTTGGGGTGGAGACCCAGTACTTC. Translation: CSVTLGVETQYF.

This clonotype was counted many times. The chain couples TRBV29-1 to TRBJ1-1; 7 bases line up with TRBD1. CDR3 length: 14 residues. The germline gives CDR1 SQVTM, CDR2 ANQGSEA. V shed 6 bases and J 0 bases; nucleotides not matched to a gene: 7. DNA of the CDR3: TGCAGCGTGGTTTATGGGACAGTGAACACTGAAGCTTTCTTT. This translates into CSVVYGTVNTEAFF.

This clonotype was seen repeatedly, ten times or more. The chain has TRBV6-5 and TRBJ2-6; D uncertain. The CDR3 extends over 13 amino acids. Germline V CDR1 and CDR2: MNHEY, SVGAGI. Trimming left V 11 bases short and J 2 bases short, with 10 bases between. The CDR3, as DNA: TGTGCCTCCCACAAGGCTGGGGCCAACGTCCTGACTTTC. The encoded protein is CASHKAGANVLTF.

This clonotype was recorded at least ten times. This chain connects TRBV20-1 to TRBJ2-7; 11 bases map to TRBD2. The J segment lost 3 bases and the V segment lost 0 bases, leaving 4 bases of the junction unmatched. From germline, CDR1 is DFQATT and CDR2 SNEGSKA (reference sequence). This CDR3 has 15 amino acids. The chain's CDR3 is CSARDPSGGLYEQYF. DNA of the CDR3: TGCAGTGCTAGAGATCCTAGCGGGGGGCTCTACGAGCAGTACTTC.

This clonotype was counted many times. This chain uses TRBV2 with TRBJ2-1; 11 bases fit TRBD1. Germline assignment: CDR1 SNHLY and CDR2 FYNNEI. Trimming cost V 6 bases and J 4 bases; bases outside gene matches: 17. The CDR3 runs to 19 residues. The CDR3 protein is CASRRDRGNVTKFYNEQFF. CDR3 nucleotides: TGTGCCAGCAGAAGGGACAGGGGGAATGTAACGAAATTTTACAATGAGCAGTTCTTC.

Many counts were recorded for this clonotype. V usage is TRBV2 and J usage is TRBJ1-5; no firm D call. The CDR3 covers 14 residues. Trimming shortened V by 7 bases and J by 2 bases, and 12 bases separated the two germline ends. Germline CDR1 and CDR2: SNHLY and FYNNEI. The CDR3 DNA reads TGTGCCAGCAAGTGGGGAGCGGGCAATCAGCCCCAGCATTTT. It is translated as CASKWGAGNQPQHF.

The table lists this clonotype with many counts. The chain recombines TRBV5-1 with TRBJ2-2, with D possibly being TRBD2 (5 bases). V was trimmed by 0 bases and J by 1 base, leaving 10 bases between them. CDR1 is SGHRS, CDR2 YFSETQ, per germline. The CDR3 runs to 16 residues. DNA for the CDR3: TGCGCCAGCAGCTTGGGGCCACTAGGGAACACCGGGGAGCTGTTTTTT. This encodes CASSLGPLGNTGELFF.

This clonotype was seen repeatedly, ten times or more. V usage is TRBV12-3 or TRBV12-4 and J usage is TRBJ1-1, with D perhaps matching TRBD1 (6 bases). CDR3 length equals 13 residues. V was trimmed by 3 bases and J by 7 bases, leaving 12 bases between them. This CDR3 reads CASSFLVDSEAFF. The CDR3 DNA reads TGTGCCAGCAGTTTTTTGGTGGACAGTGAAGCTTTCTTT.